This TCR beta chain was retrieved from a study of cytomegalovirus exposure and HLA in healthy donors. Whole-study findings and limits: Listed as cytomegalovirus-associated were 150 to 200 TCR beta chains. A later analysis appeared to link common viral pathogens to several of the most significant clusters. Later analysis identified a missense DCLRE1C variant that was linked to TCR beta V- and J-gene trimming. Exclusion applied to some V segments, including TRBV6-2 and TRBV6-3, as they were indistinguishable.

The V gene's germline CDR1 is SGHNT and CDR2 YYREEE (reference sequence). This CDR3 has 13 amino acids. Deletions cut 5 bases from V and 5 bases from J, with 13 bases between. On this clone itself: The antigen remains unidentified.

PCR primers comprised 60 Vbeta and 13 Jbeta primers. Assay used: immunoSEQ multiplex PCR; TCRdb lists only in-frame clones, some missing. The sample includes tens of thousands of clones, around 75% seen only once; the top ten take over 12%. The TCR sequence derives from a woman in her forties in good health and CMV-seropositive. Sequenced sample: PBMCs. The gene calls are TRBV5-4 and TRBJ2-5; TRBD1 might be the D (6 bases). CDR3 region: CASRDQGWETQYF. CDR3 DNA: TGTGCCAGCAGGGATCAGGGGTGGGAGACCCAGTACTTC.